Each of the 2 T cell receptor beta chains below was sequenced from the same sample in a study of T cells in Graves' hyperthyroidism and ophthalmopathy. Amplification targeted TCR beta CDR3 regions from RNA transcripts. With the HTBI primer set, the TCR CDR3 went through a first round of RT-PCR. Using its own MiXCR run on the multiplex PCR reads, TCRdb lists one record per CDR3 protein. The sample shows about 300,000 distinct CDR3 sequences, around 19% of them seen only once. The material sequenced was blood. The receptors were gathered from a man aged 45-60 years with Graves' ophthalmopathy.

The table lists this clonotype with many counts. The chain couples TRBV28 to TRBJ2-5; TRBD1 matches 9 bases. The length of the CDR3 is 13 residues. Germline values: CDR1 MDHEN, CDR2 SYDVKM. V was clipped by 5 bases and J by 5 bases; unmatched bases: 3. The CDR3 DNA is TGTGCCAGCAGTCCGACAGGGGGGGAGACCCAGTACTTC. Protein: CASSPTGGETQYF.

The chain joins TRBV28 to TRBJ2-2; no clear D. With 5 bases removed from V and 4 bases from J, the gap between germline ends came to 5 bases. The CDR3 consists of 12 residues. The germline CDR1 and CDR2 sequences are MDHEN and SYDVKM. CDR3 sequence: CASSPFTGELFF. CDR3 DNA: TGTGCCAGCAGTCCTTTCACCGGGGAGCTGTTTTTT. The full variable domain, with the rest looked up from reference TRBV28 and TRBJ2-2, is DVKVTQSSRYLVKRTGEKVFLECVQDMDHENMFWYRQDPGLGLRLIYFSYDVKMKEKGDIPEGYSVSREKKERFSLILESASTNQTSMYLCASSPFTGELFFGEGSRLTVL.